The present TCR beta chain was sequenced within a study of tumor and adjacent non-tumor tissue in lung cancer. About the research overall: The patients, 10 men and about five women, were about 31 to 76 with stage I to III disease. About 4.2 million productive TCRbeta reads were obtained per sample on average.

Study-wide results and caveats: In normal lung, the top 100 clones were significantly more dominant than in tumor.

Comment on this clonotype: Its antigen is as yet unknown.

This sample's RNA came from whole unsorted tissue. Germline CDR1 and CDR2: KGHSH and LQKENI. Unmatched junction bases numbered 3, after V lost 2 bases and J lost 4 bases. The CDR3 sequence is 15 residues long. A modified ARM-PCR protocol with three rounds of nested PCR amplified TCRbeta. TCRdb independently ran MiXCR on the multiplex PCR reads; one entry per CDR3 protein. The sample has about 200,000 distinct CDR3 sequences; roughly 70% are singletons. Sample: lung tumor tissue. J is TRBJ2-2 and V is TRBV18, with 8 bases lining up with TRBD1. The sequence derives from a man aged 55-75 years with non-small cell lung cancer. CDR3 sequence reads: CASSPWTGTTGELFF. In DNA form, the CDR3 reads TGTGCCAGCTCACCATGGACAGGGACCACCGGGGAGCTGTTTTTT.